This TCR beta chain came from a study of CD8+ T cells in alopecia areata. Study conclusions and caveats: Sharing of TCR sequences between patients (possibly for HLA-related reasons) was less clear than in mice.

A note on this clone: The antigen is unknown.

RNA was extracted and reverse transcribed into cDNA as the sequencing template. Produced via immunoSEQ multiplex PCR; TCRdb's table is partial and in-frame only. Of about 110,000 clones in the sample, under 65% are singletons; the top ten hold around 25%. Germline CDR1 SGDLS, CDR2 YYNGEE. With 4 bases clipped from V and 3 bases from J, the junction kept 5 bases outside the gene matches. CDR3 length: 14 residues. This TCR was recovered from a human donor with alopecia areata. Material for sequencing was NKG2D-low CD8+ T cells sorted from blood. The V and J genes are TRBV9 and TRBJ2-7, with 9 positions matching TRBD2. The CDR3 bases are TGTGCCAGCAGCCCTAGCGGGACCGACTACGAGCAGTACTTC. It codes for CASSPSGTDYEQYF.